The 4 T cell receptor beta chains below all came from one sample that was sequenced in a study of post-analysis software for immune sequencing data. The study's findings and limits: Relative to controls, patients had a handful of TRBV segments at higher frequency, with TRBV5-6, TRBV5-1 and TRBV20-1 among these.

Their antigen targets remain unknown. TCR beta cDNA libraries had unique molecular identifiers. TCRdb reprocessed the PCR reads via MiXCR and lists one record per CDR3 protein. The sample lists fewer than 900,000 distinct CDR3 sequences, more than 45% occurring once. The source material was blood. Every receptor here comes from a girl aged 5 to 17 with multiple sclerosis.

This clonotype was seen a handful of times. The J gene is TRBJ2-1, the V gene TRBV24-1; 12 bases map to TRBD2. Germline V CDR1 and CDR2: KGHDR, SFDVKD. CDR3 length: 16 amino acids. V lost 3 bases and J lost 8; bases outside the gene matches: 7. CDR3: CATSDPGLAGRDEQFF. In DNA form, the CDR3 reads TGTGCCACCAGTGATCCCGGACTAGCGGGGCGGGATGAGCAGTTCTTC.

This clonotype was picked up a small number of times. V and J are TRBV24-1 and TRBJ2-7, with D maybe TRBD1 (5 bases). Germline CDR1 is KGHDR and CDR2 is SFDVKD. Trimming removed 2 bases at V and 4 bases at J, with 14 bases between. The CDR3 is made up of 15 amino acids. In nucleotides, the CDR3 is TGTGCCACCAGTGATTCCCTCGGACACAGTTACGAGCAGTACTTC. This encodes CATSDSLGHSYEQYF.

V usage is TRBV6-5 and J usage is TRBJ2-1; a possible D gene is TRBD2 (7 bases). The CDR3 covers 16 residues. Trimming left V 2 bases short and J 6 bases short, with 17 bases between. Germline V gene data show CDR1 as MNHEY and CDR2 as SVGAGI. Written as DNA, the CDR3 is TGTGCCAGCAGTTACCGGGGACTAAAAGGGGGCAATGAGCAGTTCTTC. Encoded protein: CASSYRGLKGGNEQFF.

The chain has TRBV11-2 and TRBJ1-2; no definite D call. V gave up 4 bases and J gave up 3 bases, with 3 bases separating them. CDR1 and CDR2 (germline): SGHAT, FQNNGV. The CDR3 is 11 residues long. The CDR3 bases are TGTGCCAGCAGCTGGTACTATGGCTACACCTTC. Translated, it gives CASSWYYGYTF.